These T cell receptor beta chains were read from a single sample in a study of blood T cell repertoires in COVID-19. The repertoire was sequenced with immunoSEQ multiplex PCR; TCRdb's copy has only in-frame clones and lacks some. The table has around 230,000 clones, roughly nine tenths seen once. Sequenced input: peripheral blood. The origin of the receptors is a man aged 35-49 years with acute or convalescent COVID-19. CDR3s include the opening cysteine and the closing phenylalanine or tryptophan. Expanded clones are given a class, and other clones once, few, many or no size at all.

abundance | v_gene | CDR3aa
NA | TRBV4-1 | CASSQVVAPGPYEQYF
NA | TRBV18 | CASSPPTSGISYEQYF
NA | TRBV19 | CASSIKLASYNEQFF
NA | TRBV2 | CASNEQGISYEQYF
NA | TRBV28 | CASSFHPYRTSGSGTDTQYF
NA | TRBV30 | CAWTPPGLADEQYF
NA | TRBV4-2 | CASSHEGWAGISYNEQFF
NA | TRBV7-8 | CASSLTNSYEQYF
once | TRBV27 | CASSPGLAGGWDTQYF
NA | TRBV5-1 | CASSPEQAAAGQPQHF
NA | TRBV9 | CASSVGGTGLFMNTEAFF
NA | TRBV5-5 | CASSLAGGSYEQYF
once | TRBV29-1 | CSVETGYNQPQHF
NA | TRBV28 | CASSIAGLAYEQYF
NA | TRBV29-1 | CSAFGLAGYNEQFF
once | TRBV6-6 | CASRSAGATDTQYF
NA | TRBV2 | CASSEPIKGAQNIQYF
NA | TRBV5-1 | CASSLVQGWTEAFF